These 6 T cell receptor beta chains were sequenced from one sample in a study of blood T cell repertoires in COVID-19. Produced via immunoSEQ multiplex PCR; TCRdb's table is partial and in-frame only. Of 250,000 to 350,000 clones listed, 87% were seen once; the top ten hold more than 2%. The sequenced material came from peripheral blood. These receptors all come from a man younger than 30 with active or convalescent COVID-19.

The V gene is TRBV5-5, the J gene TRBJ1-6; possible D gene TRBD1, 5 bases. V was trimmed by 1 base and J by 5 bases, leaving 7 bases between them. The CDR3 has 14 amino acids. In germline, CDR1 is SGHKS, CDR2 YYEKEE (reference sequence). CDR3: CASSLKQDNSPLHF. As DNA, the CDR3 is TGTGCCAGCAGCTTGAAACAGGATAATTCACCCCTCCACTTT.

This clone was seen only once. The chain carries TRBV10-2 and TRBJ2-3; a possible D gene is TRBD2 (5 bases). CDR3 length equals 14 residues. The germline gives CDR1 WSHSY, CDR2 SAAADI. Trimming stripped 3 bases from V and 2 bases from J, with 9 bases between. This CDR3 reads CASSEGGFTDTQYF. The CDR3 bases are TGCGCCAGCAGTGAAGGCGGGTTCACAGATACGCAGTATTTT.

The chain links TRBV19 to TRBJ1-5; maybe TRBD1 (5 bases). This CDR3 spans 15 amino acids. V was shortened by 3 bases and J by 3 bases, with 12 bases between the two germline ends. Germline assignment: CDR1 LNHDA and CDR2 SQIVND (reference sequence). CDR3 sequence (DNA): TGTGCCAGTAGTATCCGCGGGGGAGTCAATCAGCCCCAGCATTTT. Protein product: CASSIRGGVNQPQHF.

The genes are TRBV10-3 and TRBJ2-7, with 13 bases lining up with TRBD2. Per germline, CDR1 ENHRY and CDR2 SYGVKD. The V segment lost 4 bases and the J segment 1 base; nucleotides outside the gene matches: 7. The CDR3 runs 17 residues. The CDR3: CAISGGLAGVGSYEQYF. CDR3 nucleotides: TGTGCCATCAGTGGAGGACTAGCGGGAGTAGGTTCCTACGAGCAGTACTTC.

This rearrangement joins TRBV10-3 to TRBJ1-5; tentatively, D is TRBD1 (5 bases). The germline V gene encodes CDR1 ENHRY and CDR2 SYGVKD. The germline V and J ends were trimmed by 3 bases and 1 base, with 13 bases remaining between them. The CDR3 is 16 amino acids. The chain's CDR3 is CAISDQGMGSNQPQHF. CDR3 DNA: TGTGCCATCAGTGATCAGGGAATGGGGAGCAATCAGCCCCAGCATTTT.

This clone was observed a handful of times. The chain links TRBV28 to TRBJ2-5; D is possibly TRBD1 (6 bases). Trimming shortened V by 5 bases and J by 0 bases, and 10 bases separated the two germline ends. CDR1 is MDHEN and CDR2 is SYDVKM in the germline V gene. The CDR3 sequence is 14 residues long. The CDR3 bases are TGTGCCAGCAGTCGACACAGGGACCAAGAGACCCAGTACTTC. Translation gives CASSRHRDQETQYF.